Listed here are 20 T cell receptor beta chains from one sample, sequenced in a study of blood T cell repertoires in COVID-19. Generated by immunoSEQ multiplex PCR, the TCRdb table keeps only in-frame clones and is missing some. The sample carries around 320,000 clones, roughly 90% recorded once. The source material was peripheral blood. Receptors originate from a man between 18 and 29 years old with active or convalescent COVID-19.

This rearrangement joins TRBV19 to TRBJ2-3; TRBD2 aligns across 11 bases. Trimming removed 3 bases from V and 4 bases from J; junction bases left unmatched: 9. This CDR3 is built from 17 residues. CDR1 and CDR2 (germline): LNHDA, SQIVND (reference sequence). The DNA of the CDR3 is TGTGCCAGTAGTATGGTCCAGACTAGCGGGATTTCAGATACGCAGTATTTT. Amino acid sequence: CASSMVQTSGISDTQYF.

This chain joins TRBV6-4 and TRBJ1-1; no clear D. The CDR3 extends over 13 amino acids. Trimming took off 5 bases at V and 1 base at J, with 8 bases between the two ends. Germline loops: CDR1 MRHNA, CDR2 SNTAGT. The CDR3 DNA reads TGTGCCAGCAGTTGGGCGCCGAACACTGAAGCTTTCTTT. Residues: CASSWAPNTEAFF.

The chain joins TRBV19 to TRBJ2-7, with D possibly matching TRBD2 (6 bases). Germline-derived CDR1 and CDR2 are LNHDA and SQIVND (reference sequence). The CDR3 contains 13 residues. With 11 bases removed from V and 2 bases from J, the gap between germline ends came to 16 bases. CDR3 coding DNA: TGTGCCTCCCCGCGGGACGGAGCCTACGAGCAGTACTTC. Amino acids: CASPRDGAYEQYF. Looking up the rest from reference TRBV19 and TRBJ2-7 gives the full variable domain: DGGITQSPKYLFRKEGQNVTLSCEQNLNHDAMYWYRQDPGQGLRLIYYSQIVNDFQKGDIAEGYSVSREKKESFPLTVTSAQKNPTAFYLCASPRDGAYEQYFGPGTRLTVT.

The CDR3 is CASSQEESISYNEQFF. CDR3 nucleotides: TGCGCCAGCAGCCAAGAGGAGTCCATCTCCTACAATGAGCAGTTCTTC. V gene TRBV4-3 combines with J gene TRBJ2-1; no definite D call. This CDR3 comprises 16 residues. Between the trimmed V and J ends, which lost 0 bases and 0 bases, there was a span of 9 bases. Germline CDR1 is LGHNA and CDR2 is YSLEER.

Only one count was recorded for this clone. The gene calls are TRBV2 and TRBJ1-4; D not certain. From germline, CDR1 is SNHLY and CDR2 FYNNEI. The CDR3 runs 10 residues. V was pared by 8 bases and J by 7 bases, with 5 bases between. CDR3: CASRGEKLFF. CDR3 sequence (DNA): TGTGCCAGCCGAGGTGAAAAACTGTTTTTT.

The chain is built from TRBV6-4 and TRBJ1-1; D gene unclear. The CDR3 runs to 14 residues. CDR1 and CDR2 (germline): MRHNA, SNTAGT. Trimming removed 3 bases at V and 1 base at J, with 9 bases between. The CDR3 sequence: CASSEVLGNTEAFF. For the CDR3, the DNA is TGTGCCAGCAGTGAGGTCCTCGGGAACACTGAAGCTTTCTTT.

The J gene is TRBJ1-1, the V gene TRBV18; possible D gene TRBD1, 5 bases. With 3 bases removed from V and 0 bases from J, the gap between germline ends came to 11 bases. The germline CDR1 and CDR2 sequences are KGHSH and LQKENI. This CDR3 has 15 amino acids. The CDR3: CASSPRGALNTEAFF. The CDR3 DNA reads TGTGCCAGCTCACCCCGCGGGGCCCTGAACACTGAAGCTTTCTTT.

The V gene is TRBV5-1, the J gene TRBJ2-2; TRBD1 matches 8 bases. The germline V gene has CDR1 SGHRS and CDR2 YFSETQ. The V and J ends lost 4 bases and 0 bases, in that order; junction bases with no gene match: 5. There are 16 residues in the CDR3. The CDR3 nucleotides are TGCGCCAGCAGCCGACAGACAGGGGCGAACACCGGGGAGCTGTTTTTT. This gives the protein CASSRQTGANTGELFF.

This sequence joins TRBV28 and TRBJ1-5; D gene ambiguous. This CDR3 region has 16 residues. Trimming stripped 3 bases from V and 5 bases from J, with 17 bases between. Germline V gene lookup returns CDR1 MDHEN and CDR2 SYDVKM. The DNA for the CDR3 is TGTGCCAGCAGTTTCCCCCCCCCGGTACGGTATCAGCCCCAGCATTTT. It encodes CASSFPPPVRYQPQHF.

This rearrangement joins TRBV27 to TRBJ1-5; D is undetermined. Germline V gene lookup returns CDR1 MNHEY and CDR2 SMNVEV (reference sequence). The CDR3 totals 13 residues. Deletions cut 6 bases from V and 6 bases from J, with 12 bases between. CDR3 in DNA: TGTGCCAGCAGCCCAGGTACCCGTCAGCCCCAGCATTTT. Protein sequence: CASSPGTRQPQHF.

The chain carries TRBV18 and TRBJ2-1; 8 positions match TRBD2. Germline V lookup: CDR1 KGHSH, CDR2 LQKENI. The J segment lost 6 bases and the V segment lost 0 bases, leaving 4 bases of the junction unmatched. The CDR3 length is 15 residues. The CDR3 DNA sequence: TGTGCCAGCTCACCACCCGGACTAGCCGCCAATGAGCAGTTCTTC. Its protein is CASSPPGLAANEQFF.

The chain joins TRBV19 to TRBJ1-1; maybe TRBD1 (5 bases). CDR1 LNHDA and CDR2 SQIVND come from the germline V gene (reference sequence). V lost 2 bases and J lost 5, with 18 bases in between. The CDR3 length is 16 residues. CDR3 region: CASSILPGQGRTEAFF. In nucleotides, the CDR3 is TGTGCCAGTAGTATACTGCCGGGTCAGGGTAGAACTGAAGCTTTCTTT.

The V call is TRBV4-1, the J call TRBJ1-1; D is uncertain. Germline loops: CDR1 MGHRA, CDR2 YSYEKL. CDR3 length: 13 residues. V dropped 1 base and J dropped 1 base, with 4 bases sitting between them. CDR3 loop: CASSQGRNTEAFF. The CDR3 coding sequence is TGCGCCAGCAGCCAAGGCAGGAACACTGAAGCTTTCTTT.

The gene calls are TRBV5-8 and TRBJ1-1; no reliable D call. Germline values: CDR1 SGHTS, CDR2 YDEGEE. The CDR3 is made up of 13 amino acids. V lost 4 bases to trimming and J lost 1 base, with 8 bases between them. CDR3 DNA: TGTGCCAGCAGCCAGACACCGAACACTGAAGCTTTCTTT. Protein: CASSQTPNTEAFF.

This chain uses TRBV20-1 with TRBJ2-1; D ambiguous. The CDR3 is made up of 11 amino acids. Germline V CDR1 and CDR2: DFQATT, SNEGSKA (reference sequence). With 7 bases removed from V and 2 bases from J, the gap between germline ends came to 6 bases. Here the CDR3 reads CSVEPYNEQFF. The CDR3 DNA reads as TGCAGTGTGGAGCCCTACAATGAGCAGTTCTTC.

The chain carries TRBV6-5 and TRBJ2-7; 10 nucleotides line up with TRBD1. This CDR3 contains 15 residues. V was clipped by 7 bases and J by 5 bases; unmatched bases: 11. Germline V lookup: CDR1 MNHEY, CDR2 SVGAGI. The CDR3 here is CASIGTDRGGHEQYF. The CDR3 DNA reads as TGTGCCAGCATAGGCACGGACAGGGGGGGTCACGAGCAGTACTTC.

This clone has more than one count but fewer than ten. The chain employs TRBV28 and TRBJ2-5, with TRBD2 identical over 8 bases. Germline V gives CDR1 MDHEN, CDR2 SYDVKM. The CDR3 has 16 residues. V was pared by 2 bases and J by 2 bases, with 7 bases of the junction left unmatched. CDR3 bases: TGTGCCAGCAGTTTAGACCTAGCGGGTTTACAAGAGACCCAGTACTTC. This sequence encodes CASSLDLAGLQETQYF.

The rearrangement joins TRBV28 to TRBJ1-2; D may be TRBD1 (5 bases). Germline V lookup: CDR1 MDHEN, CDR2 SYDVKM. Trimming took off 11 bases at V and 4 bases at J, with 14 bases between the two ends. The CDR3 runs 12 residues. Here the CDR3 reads CAVGTVGYGYTF. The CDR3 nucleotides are TGTGCCGTCGGGACTGTGGGCTATGGCTACACCTTC.

CDR3 amino acids: CASSFTASGGPGELFF. The CDR3, as DNA: TGTGCCAGCAGTTTCACCGCTAGCGGGGGGCCCGGGGAGCTGTTTTTT. The rearrangement joins TRBV28 to TRBJ2-2; TRBD2 aligns across 11 bases. The germline V gene has CDR1 MDHEN and CDR2 SYDVKM. CDR3 length: 16 amino acids. Trimming cost V 3 bases and J 6 bases; bases outside gene matches: 6.

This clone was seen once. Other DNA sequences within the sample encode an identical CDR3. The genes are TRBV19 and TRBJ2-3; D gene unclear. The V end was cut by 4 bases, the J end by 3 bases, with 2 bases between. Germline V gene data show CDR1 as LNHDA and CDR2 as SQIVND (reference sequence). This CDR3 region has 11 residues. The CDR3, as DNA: TGTGCCAGTAGTACGACAGATACGCAGTATTTT. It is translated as CASSTTDTQYF.